One sample yielded the 6 T cell receptor beta chains listed below, sequenced in a study of cytomegalovirus exposure and HLA in healthy donors. In the PCR, 60 Vbeta and 13 Jbeta primers were used. The repertoire was sequenced with immunoSEQ multiplex PCR; TCRdb's copy has only in-frame clones and lacks some. The table lists tens of thousands of clones, around 80% of them singletons. Sequenced: PBMCs. The receptors derive from a woman aged 18-35 years in good health and CMV-seronegative.

The genes are TRBV7-7 and TRBJ2-6, with D perhaps matching TRBD2 (5 bases). The germline V gene encodes CDR1 SSHAT and CDR2 FNYEAQ (reference sequence). This CDR3 comprises 17 residues. V was pared by 5 bases and J by 2 bases, with 16 bases between. The CDR3 bases are TGTGCCAGCAGCCTAGGACTCCATTCGGCTGGGGCCAACGTCCTGACTTTC. This sequence encodes CASSLGLHSAGANVLTF.

The chain employs TRBV28 and TRBJ2-7; TRBD2 matches at 8 bases. From germline, CDR1 is MDHEN and CDR2 SYDVKM. V lost 9 bases to trimming and J lost 2 bases; unmatched junction nucleotides: 6. The CDR3 covers 13 residues. CDR3 loop: CASRTSSTYEQYF. DNA of the CDR3: TGTGCCAGTAGGACTAGCAGTACCTACGAGCAGTACTTC.

This clone has just a few counts. J is TRBJ2-1 and V is TRBV7-3; 9 positions match TRBD1. Germline lookup yields CDR1 SGHTA and CDR2 FQGTGA. This CDR3 is built from 14 residues. The junction had 0 bases not matched to a gene; V was cut back by 2 bases and J by 4 bases. CDR3 DNA: TGTGCCAGCAGCTTAGGGACAGGGTACAATGAGCAGTTCTTC. Translated, it gives CASSLGTGYNEQFF. Together with reference TRBV7-3 and TRBJ2-1, the CDR3 gives the full variable domain: GAGVSQTPSNKVTEKGKYVELRCDPISGHTALYWYRQSLGQGPEFLIYFQGTGAADDSGLPNDRFFAVRPEGSVSTLKIQRTERGDSAVYLCASSLGTGYNEQFFGPGTRLTVL.

V and J are TRBV4-3 and TRBJ2-1, with 8 bases aligning to TRBD2. Germline assignment: CDR1 LGHNA and CDR2 YSLEER. J lost 3 bases, V lost 0 bases, and 4 bases had no gene match. The CDR3 contains 16 residues. DNA of the CDR3: TGCGCCAGCAGCCAAGAGGAAGCGGGGGTCTACAATGAGCAGTTCTTC. As protein: CASSQEEAGVYNEQFF.

The CDR3 DNA reads as TGCGCCAGCAGCCAAGCAAACAGGGGACCTATGAACGAGCAGTACTTC. Translating it yields CASSQANRGPMNEQYF. The genes are TRBV4-1 and TRBJ2-7, with 7 nucleotides matching TRBD1. The ends lost 1 base at V and 5 bases at J; junction bases unmatched: 11. CDR3 length equals 16 residues. Germline CDR1 and CDR2: MGHRA and YSYEKL.

The J gene is TRBJ2-4, the V gene TRBV28, with D possibly being TRBD1 (6 bases). V lost 6 bases, J lost 1 base, and 13 bases lay in between. This CDR3 region has 15 residues. Germline-derived CDR1 and CDR2 are MDHEN and SYDVKM. CDR3 sequence (DNA): TGTGCCAGCAGCACAGGGTTTTGGGCCAAAAACATTCAGTACTTC. This sequence encodes CASSTGFWAKNIQYF.